The clone carrying this T cell receptor (beta chain) came up a few times. The antigen is unknown. This sample is part of a study of regulatory T cells in long-lasting Graves disease. The wider study: By definition, persistent Graves' disease involved antithyroid drugs for over 5 years alongside positive TSH receptor antibodies. General study results and limits: Among persistent patients, a larger number of public clonotypes were shared (around 3,000) than among newly diagnosed patients (966). Persistent cases of Graves' showed reduced TCR diversity relative to newly diagnosed patients.

J lost 4 bases, V lost 7 bases, and 8 bases had no gene match. Germline CDR1 is SGHRS and CDR2 is YFSETQ. The CDR3 is 14 residues long. As for time point: persistent/refractory GD, antithyroid drugs over 5 years with positive TRAb. Scientists built the TCR library using RNA that was extracted from PBMCs. For TCR beta, libraries came from iRepertoire HTBI primers and Arm-PCR of CDR3 regions. One entry per CDR3 protein results from TCRdb running MiXCR on the multiplex PCR reads. The data contain 300,000 to 400,000 distinct CDR3 sequences, 15% to 20% of them seen just once; the ten biggest clones take up less than 35%.

The sequencing used peripheral blood mononuclear cells (PBMCs), collected when the disease was refractory, from a patient treated with antithyroid drugs. J is TRBJ1-2 and V is TRBV5-1; TRBD1 matches 9 bases. This clonotype was obtained from a female donor with Graves disease. The CDR3: CASRPGTGSYGYTF. The CDR3 DNA reads as TGCGCCAGCCGCCCCGGGACAGGGTCCTATGGCTACACCTTC.